This record covers a single T cell receptor beta chain. What it binds is unknown. The data derive from a study of T cell clones after liver transplantation. Study-wide background: Liver transplant recipients had immunosuppression withdrawal attempted within 2 years.

Sequencing was performed with immunoSEQ multiplex PCR; in TCRdb, only in-frame clones are kept and a portion is missing. The repertoire consists of approximately 51,000 clones, with 70% to 75% occurring once and the leading ten covering less than 10%. The V gene end was trimmed by 6 bases and the J gene end by 7 bases; junction bases not matched to a gene: 6. This CDR3 region has 14 residues. Germline V gene lookup returns CDR1 MDHEN and CDR2 SYDVKM. Study observations and caveats: A larger donor-reactive than third-party decline suggested partial antigen-specific deletion.

The sample in question was CD4+ T cells from blood, obtained approximately 54 months after liver transplant. The genes are TRBV28 and TRBJ2-1, with TRBD2 matching over 10 bases. The receptor's source is a human patient who received a liver transplant. The graft donor may be the source of some T cells. For the CDR3, the DNA is TGTGCCAGCAGGGCTAGCGGGGGATTGAATGAGCAGTTCTTC. Translating it yields CASRASGGLNEQFF.